The sequence of this T cell receptor beta chain was determined in a study of cytomegalovirus exposure and HLA in healthy donors. About the research overall: Early release data held about 92 million unique TCRs from HLA-typed donors. General study points: Indistinguishable V segments, including TRBV6-2 and TRBV6-3, were excluded.

CDR1 is SGHVS, CDR2 FQNEAQ, per germline. The CDR3 spans 13 residues. V shed 6 bases and J shed 4 bases, with 11 bases lying between them. 13 Jbeta primers and 60 Vbeta primers were used for the PCR. In the study's own analysis: An analysis performed later counted 73 million or so unique TCR beta chains (approximately 12 million of them shared). Profiled with immunoSEQ multiplex PCR; TCRdb holds only in-frame clones, not every one. The DNA gave D and trimming, while V, J and clone size come from that table. The data show more than 100,000 clones, with about 79% seen just once and roughly 1.8% held by the top ten. Everyone who donated was a healthy bone marrow donor. For this clone: Antigen unknown.

This chain links TRBV7-8 with TRBJ2-3; maybe TRBD1 (5 bases). This TCR was sampled from a female donor in good health and CMV-seropositive. The sample comprised PBMCs. CDR3 DNA: TGTGCCAGCAGGGTTTGGGGCGCAGATACGCAGTATTTT. Translated: CASRVWGADTQYF. Full variable domain (outside the CDR3, taken from reference TRBV7-8 and TRBJ2-3): GAGVSQSPRYKVAKRGQDVALRCDPISGHVSLFWYQQALGQGPEFLTYFQNEAQLDKSGLPSDRFFAERPEGSVSTLKIQRTQQEDSAVYLCASRVWGADTQYFGPGTRLTVL.